The clone carrying this T cell receptor (beta chain) was observed many times. The antigen remains unidentified. This specimen belongs to a study of neurological immune-mediated disorders. Regarding the study as a whole: Private repertoires in all groups were suggested by the absence of shared CDR3 amino acid sequences among expanded clones across subjects.

Germline V lookup: CDR1 SGHVS, CDR2 FQNEAQ. V was cut by 5 bases and J by 5 bases, with 13 bases left in between. The CDR3 contains 13 residues. Input was 900,000 to 1,000,000 sorted T cells, either CD4+ or CD8+. The cDNA was generated by 5'RACE with 10-nucleotide random UMIs. TCRdb redid the calling of the 5' RACE reads with MiXCR, one entry per CDR3 protein. The sample consists of roughly 52,000 distinct CDR3 sequences, over 3.5% of them appearing once. What was sequenced was CD4+ T cells from blood. The source is a woman aged 40 to 50 with multiple sclerosis. The chain employs TRBV7-8 and TRBJ2-7; TRBD2 is a possible D gene (5 bases). In DNA form, the CDR3 reads TGTGCCAGCAGCGTAGGAGGCACGGACGAGCAGTACTTC. It translates to CASSVGGTDEQYF.